Below, 7 T cell receptor beta chains from the same sample are listed, as sequenced in a study of cytomegalovirus exposure and HLA in healthy donors. The PCR employed 60 Vbeta primers together with 13 Jbeta primers. Sequencing used immunoSEQ multiplex PCR; TCRdb keeps in-frame clones, though not all of them. The sample yields hundreds of thousands of clones, just under 70% seen once. Sample: PBMCs. The receptors were sampled from a middle-aged man in good health and CMV-seropositive.

This clone was detected only a few times. The gene calls are TRBV2 and TRBJ1-1; D unclear. Trimming removed 5 bases from V and 7 bases from J, with 11 bases in between. The germline V gene encodes CDR1 SNHLY and CDR2 FYNNEI. This CDR3 spans 12 amino acids. This CDR3 is CASSFSGFEAFF. The CDR3 DNA reads as TGTGCCAGCAGTTTCTCAGGTTTTGAAGCTTTCTTT.

The J gene is TRBJ2-6, the V gene TRBV2; D is possibly TRBD1 (5 bases). There are 15 residues in the CDR3. Trimming took off 5 bases at V and 1 base at J, with 9 bases between the two ends. Germline CDR1 is SNHLY and CDR2 is FYNNEI. The CDR3 DNA is TGTGCCAGCAGTCTTTCAGGGTCTGGGGCCAACGTCCTGACTTTC. Amino acids: CASSLSGSGANVLTF. Drawing the rest from reference TRBV2 and TRBJ2-6, the complete variable domain is EPEVTQTPSHQVTQMGQEVILRCVPISNHLYFYWYRQILGQKVEFLVSFYNNEISEKSEIFDDQFSVERPDGSNFTLKIRSTKLEDSAMYFCASSLSGSGANVLTFGAGSRLTVL.

This clone was recorded a few times. J is TRBJ2-7 and V is TRBV5-5; 8 nucleotides align to TRBD1. CDR3 length equals 15 residues. The V gene end was trimmed by 3 bases and the J gene end by 1 base; junction bases not matched to a gene: 6. Germline CDR1 is SGHKS and CDR2 is YYEKEE (reference sequence). The CDR3 loop is CASSSWTGPSYEQYF. As DNA, the CDR3 is TGTGCCAGCAGCTCATGGACAGGGCCATCCTACGAGCAGTACTTC.

A few counts support this clone. The rearrangement links TRBV9 to TRBJ2-7; 7 bases fit TRBD2. CDR1 is SGDLS and CDR2 is YYNGEE in the germline V gene. The CDR3 is 14 amino acids. With V trimmed by 0 bases and J by 6 bases, 6 bases remained unmatched. The CDR3 DNA sequence: TGTGCCAGCAGCGTAGATCCGGGGGGAGTCGAGCAGTACTTC. It specifies CASSVDPGGVEQYF.

The CDR3 sequence is CASSRSGGAQETQYF. The DNA of the CDR3 is TGTGCCAGCTCACGATCCGGGGGGGCCCAAGAGACCCAGTACTTC. The chain has TRBV18 and TRBJ2-5; 8 positions agree with TRBD2. With 4 bases clipped from V and 1 base from J, the junction kept 5 bases outside the gene matches. The CDR3 runs to 15 residues. CDR1 and CDR2 (germline): KGHSH, LQKENI.

The CDR3 spells CASSFGQNEQFF. The CDR3, as DNA: TGTGCCAGCAGTTTCGGACAAAATGAGCAGTTCTTC. The chain links TRBV27 to TRBJ2-1, with a weak D call TRBD1 (5 bases). CDR3 length: 12 residues. CDR1 and CDR2 (germline): MNHEY, SMNVEV (reference sequence). The V and J ends lost 3 bases and 7 bases respectively, with 7 bases between them.

The V call is TRBV27, the J call TRBJ2-7; D unclear. CDR1 is MNHEY, CDR2 SMNVEV, per germline (reference sequence). Trimming removed 3 bases from V and 3 bases from J, with 9 bases in between. This CDR3 is built from 13 residues. CDR3 protein: CASSFGENYEQYF. CDR3 bases: TGTGCCAGCAGTTTCGGAGAAAACTACGAGCAGTACTTC.